The clone carrying this T cell receptor beta chain was seen ten or more times. As yet, its antigen is unknown. This entry comes from a study of T cells in Graves' hyperthyroidism and ophthalmopathy. General study points: Ophthalmopathy was told apart from stable hyperthyroidism by a 13 V-J model. Among thyroid clonotypes expanded above 0.001, most also appeared in blood.

Using RNA transcripts as the source, TCR beta CDR3 regions were amplified. The HTBI set primed first-round TCR CDR3 RT-PCR. TCRdb recomputed calls from the multiplex PCR reads with MiXCR, one row per CDR3 protein. This repertoire shows 690,000 or so distinct CDR3 sequences, approximately 19% found once; its top ten account for approximately 15%. The study left out patients who had uncontrolled infection, other autoimmune disease, pregnancy or lactation. The V end lost 5 bases, the J end lost 0 bases, and 20 bases lay between the germline ends. Germline assignment: CDR1 DFQATT and CDR2 SNEGSKA (reference sequence). The CDR3 is 16 amino acids.

Input material: blood. The rearrangement links TRBV20-1 to TRBJ2-7; D uncertain. The clonotype comes from a woman in her 50s with Graves' hyperthyroidism that later progressed to Graves' ophthalmopathy. CDR3 DNA: TGCAGTGCTTCCCTGACATTAAGTATGAACTCCTACGAGCAGTACTTC. Protein product: CSASLTLSMNSYEQYF.